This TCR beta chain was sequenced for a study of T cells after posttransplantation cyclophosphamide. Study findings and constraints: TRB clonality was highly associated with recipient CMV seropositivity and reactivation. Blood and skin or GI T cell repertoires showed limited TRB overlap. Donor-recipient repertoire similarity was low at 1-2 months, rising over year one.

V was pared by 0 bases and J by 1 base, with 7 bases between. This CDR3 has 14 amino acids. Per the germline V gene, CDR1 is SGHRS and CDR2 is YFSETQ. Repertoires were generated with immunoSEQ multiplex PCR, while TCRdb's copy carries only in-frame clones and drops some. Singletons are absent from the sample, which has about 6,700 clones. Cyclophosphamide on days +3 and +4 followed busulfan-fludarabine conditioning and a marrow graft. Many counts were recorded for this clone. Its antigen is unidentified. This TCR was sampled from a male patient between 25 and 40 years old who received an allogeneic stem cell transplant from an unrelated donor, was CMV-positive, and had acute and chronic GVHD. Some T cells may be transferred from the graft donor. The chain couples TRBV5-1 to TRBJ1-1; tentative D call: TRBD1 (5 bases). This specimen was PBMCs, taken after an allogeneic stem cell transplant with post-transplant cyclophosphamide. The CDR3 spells CASSLGQTNTEAFF. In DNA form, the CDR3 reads TGCGCCAGCAGCTTGGGACAGACGAACACTGAAGCTTTCTTT.